Listed here are 15 T cell receptor beta chains from one sample, sequenced in a study of Ad26.COV2.S vaccination and SARS-CoV-2 variants. Assay: immunoSEQ multiplex PCR; the TCRdb copy retains only in-frame clones and omits some. The table shows 380,000 or so clones, with under 90% occurring only once. Regarding treatment: roughly 18 received Ad26.COV2.S at low or high dose, single or two shots; roughly 5 received placebo; per-sample allocation not given. Each sample was drawn 63 days after the first injection (of vaccine or placebo). This material consisted of peripheral blood, taken in a trial of Ad26.COV2.S vaccine versus placebo. All receptors derive from a person aged 18-65 years who received the Ad26.COV2.S COVID-19 vaccine or a placebo.

This clone was seen more than once but under ten times. The V gene is TRBV6-2 or TRBV6-3, the J gene TRBJ2-1; weak D call: TRBD2 (6 bases). The germline V gene has CDR1 MNHEY and CDR2 SVGEGT. Trimming removed 2 bases at V and 8 bases at J, with 10 bases between. The CDR3 loop spans 13 amino acids. The CDR3 region has the DNA TGTGCCAGCAGTTACGTTGGGGGGTATGAGCAGTTCTTC. Translated: CASSYVGGYEQFF.

The chain links TRBV3-1 (or the pseudogene TRBV3-2) to TRBJ1-1; 12 bases are shared with TRBD1. Trimming took 2 bases from V and 6 from J; bases not matched to a gene: 4. Looked up from germline, CDR1 is LGHDT and CDR2 is YNNKEL (reference sequence). The CDR3 extends over 15 amino acids. The CDR3 spells CASSQRGDRGPEAFF. The CDR3 DNA sequence: TGTGCCAGCAGCCAAAGGGGGGACAGGGGGCCTGAAGCTTTCTTT.

CDR3 amino acids: CASSYGGITEAFF. The CDR3 region has the DNA TGTGCCAGCAGTTACGGAGGGATCACTGAAGCTTTCTTT. The chain couples TRBV6-6 to TRBJ1-1; D gene unclear. Germline loops: CDR1 MNHNY, CDR2 SVGAGI (reference sequence). Deletions cut 2 bases from V and 4 bases from J, with 8 bases between. The CDR3 is 13 residues long.

This clone has just a few counts. The CDR3 DNA reads as TGCAGTACAACGAAGTGGGAGCAGTTCTTC. It codes for CSTTKWEQFF. The rearrangement uses TRBV20-1 and TRBJ2-1; D not resolved. Trimming left V 8 bases short and J 10 bases short, with 12 bases between. The CDR3 sequence is 10 residues long. The germline CDR1 and CDR2 sequences are DFQATT and SNEGSKA (reference sequence).

The chain uses TRBV6-5 and TRBJ1-5; TRBD1 aligns across 9 bases. Unmatched junction bases numbered 10, after V lost 7 bases and J lost 6 bases. Germline values: CDR1 MNHEY, CDR2 SVGAGI. The CDR3 consists of 15 residues. CDR3 DNA: TGTGCCAGCACCATCGGACAGGGGATGCGTCAGCCCCAGCATTTT. This gives the protein CASTIGQGMRQPQHF.

J is TRBJ2-4 and V is TRBV27; D tentatively fits TRBD1 or TRBD2 (5 bases each). The CDR3 has 13 residues. The V gene lost 6 bases and the J gene lost 2 bases, with 8 bases spanning the gap. CDR1 is MNHEY and CDR2 is SMNVEV in the germline V gene (reference sequence). In nucleotides, the CDR3 is TGTGCCAGCAGCCTGGGACCCAAAAACATTCAGTACTTC. It yields the protein CASSLGPKNIQYF.

The genes are TRBV6-5 and TRBJ1-1; no reliable D call. The CDR3 is made up of 13 amino acids. CDR1 is MNHEY and CDR2 is SVGAGI in the germline V gene. The V and J ends lost 6 bases and 1 base respectively, with 9 bases between them. CDR3 DNA sequence: TGTGCCAGCAGCCGCTTGGCGAACACTGAAGCTTTCTTT. Translating it yields CASSRLANTEAFF.

The chain combines TRBV6-5 with TRBJ1-2; TRBD1 matches at 9 bases. CDR3 length: 12 amino acids. V gave up 8 bases and J gave up 5 bases; unmatched junction bases: 3. Germline V lookup: CDR1 MNHEY, CDR2 SVGAGI. The DNA for the CDR3 is TGTGCCAGCCTGGGACAGGGTTATGGCTACACCTTC. The encoded protein is CASLGQGYGYTF.

In this sample, this clone turned up a few times. J is TRBJ1-6 and V is TRBV27; 7 bases map to TRBD1. J was trimmed by 9 bases and V by 5 bases; bases with no gene match: 10. The CDR3 consists of 15 residues. The germline gives CDR1 MNHEY, CDR2 SMNVEV (reference sequence). Here the CDR3 reads CASSRQRQGGSPLHF. CDR3 nucleotides: TGTGCCAGCAGTAGGCAAAGACAGGGTGGTTCACCCCTCCACTTT.

The chain combines TRBV2 with TRBJ1-2; no definite D call. V shed 4 bases and J shed 4 bases, with 10 bases lying between them. The CDR3 is 13 residues long. The germline V gene encodes CDR1 SNHLY and CDR2 FYNNEI. The DNA for the CDR3 is TGTGCCAGCAGTGTGCCGGAAACCTATGGCTACACCTTC. This codes for CASSVPETYGYTF.

This clone was seen a handful of times. The J gene is TRBJ2-7, the V gene TRBV30; D is perhaps TRBD2 (6 bases). Deletions cut 1 base from V and 7 bases from J, with 14 bases between. The CDR3 contains 13 residues. Germline CDR1 reads GTSNPN; CDR2 reads SVGIG (reference sequence). The CDR3 region is CAWSGVLAGEQYF. The CDR3, as DNA: TGTGCCTGGAGTGGGGTACTAGCCGGTGAGCAGTACTTC.

The chain employs TRBV19 and TRBJ2-1; TRBD2 is a possible D gene (6 bases). V lost 4 bases and J lost 7, with 11 bases in between. Germline CDR1 LNHDA, CDR2 SQIVND (reference sequence). The CDR3 length is 13 residues. As DNA, the CDR3 is TGTGCCAGTAGTACCGGAGGGGTGAATGAGCAGTTCTTC. Its translation: CASSTGGVNEQFF.

This clone was picked up a small number of times. The V call is TRBV30, the J call TRBJ1-2, with D unresolved. V was clipped by 1 base and J by 6 bases, with 9 bases between them. CDR3 length equals 12 residues. The germline V gene has CDR1 GTSNPN and CDR2 SVGIG (reference sequence). The DNA for the CDR3 is TGTGCCTGGAGTGCCCAATGGAATGGCTACACCTTC. It encodes CAWSAQWNGYTF.

The sample holds a few counts of this clone. This chain links TRBV4-1 with TRBJ2-7; 8 bases fit TRBD1. The germline V gene encodes CDR1 MGHRA and CDR2 YSYEKL. V shed 1 base, J shed 2 bases, and the junction held 7 bases outside the gene matches. The length of the CDR3 is 16 residues. Here the CDR3 DNA reads TGCGCCAGCAGCCAAGGTTGGGGACAGGCAGCCTACGAGCAGTACTTC. It encodes CASSQGWGQAAYEQYF.

The chain uses TRBV10-1 and TRBJ2-3; D uncertain. V lost 4 bases and J 1 base, leaving 6 bases between the germline ends. Germline CDR1 and CDR2: WNHNN and SYGVQD (reference sequence). The CDR3 is 13 residues long. The CDR3 DNA reads as TGCGCCAGCAGTGTTAGTCGCACAGATACGCAGTATTTT. Residues: CASSVSRTDTQYF.